This T cell receptor beta chain stems from a study of radiation and T cells in renal cell carcinoma. Study-wide results and limits: From baseline, blood top tumor clonotypes peaked at 2 weeks post-radiation.

Described time point: blood 4 weeks post-SBRT, at nephrectomy. Treatment noted: 15 Gy SBRT to primary tumor, nephrectomy 4 weeks later. Nephrectomy followed 15 Gy stereotactic body radiation by 4 weeks. Clear cell pathology was present in this patient's renal cell carcinoma. Points on this clone: Its matching antigen is unknown.

TCRdb's copy holds only in-frame clones and misses some; the assay was immunoSEQ multiplex PCR. The data show around 100,000 clones, with approximately 80% seen just once and approximately 7.3% held by the top ten. Trimming took 3 bases from V and 3 from J; bases not matched to a gene: 3. The CDR3 totals 14 residues. Germline V lookup: CDR1 KGHSH, CDR2 LQKENI. This chain connects TRBV18 to TRBJ2-7; 9 bases are shared with TRBD1. The sample here was blood, taken from a patient whose treatment included radiotherapy and nephrectomy. The clonotype was recovered from a man in his 60s with renal cell carcinoma. CDR3: CASSPRGQGYEQYF. The CDR3 bases are TGTGCCAGCTCACCGCGGGGACAGGGCTACGAGCAGTACTTC.